A single sample is the source of the 4 T cell receptor beta chains below, sequenced in a study of cytomegalovirus exposure and HLA in healthy donors (dated by TCRdb to the late 2010s). Library preparation employed the immunoSEQ multiplex PCR assay. For the multiplex PCR, a mixture combining 60 forward primers for TCR Vbeta segments and 13 reverse primers for TCR Jbeta segments was used. This immuneACCESS table, as held by TCRdb, lists in-frame sequences with V and J called but not all clones. Of the missing ones, under half trace to an unresolved V gene in checked studies; the others have no known cause. In this sample the table shows some 140,000 clones, roughly 8.8% of which occur a single time. The ten largest clones add up to roughly 7% of the sample. Sequenced: PBMCs. Receptor source: a woman between 40 and 55 years old in good health and CMV-seropositive.

The chain links TRBV2 to TRBJ2-2; D not certain. The V end was cut by 6 bases, the J end by 3 bases, with 8 bases between. Germline CDR1 reads SNHLY; CDR2 reads FYNNEI. The CDR3 length is 13 residues. In nucleotides, the CDR3 is TGTGCCAGCAGGCCAGGTGACACCGGGGAGCTGTTTTTT. This gives the protein CASRPGDTGELFF.

This clone was recorded a few times. The gene calls are TRBV4-1 and TRBJ2-5; possibly TRBD2 for D (5 bases). The V gene's germline CDR1 is MGHRA and CDR2 YSYEKL. Trimming pared 1 base from V and 1 base from J, leaving 13 bases between. This CDR3 has 16 residues. As DNA, the CDR3 is TGCGCCAGCAGCCAAGGAATACTAGGGCCCCAAGAGACCCAGTACTTC. It yields the protein CASSQGILGPQETQYF.

The sample holds many counts of this clone. The chain carries TRBV4-1 and TRBJ1-2; a possible D gene is TRBD1 (6 bases). The CDR3 runs 15 residues. Per the germline V gene, CDR1 is MGHRA and CDR2 is YSYEKL. Trimming took off 1 base at V and 2 bases at J, with 11 bases between the two ends. The CDR3 loop is CASSQAGVGNYGYTF. As DNA, the CDR3 is TGCGCCAGCAGCCAAGCAGGGGTGGGGAACTATGGCTACACCTTC.

The chain is built from TRBV5-1 and TRBJ2-2; perhaps TRBD2 as D (5 bases). Germline CDR1 is SGHRS and CDR2 is YFSETQ. V was pared by 4 bases and J by 3 bases, with 13 bases between. CDR3 length equals 15 residues. This CDR3 reads CASSPRTQDTGELFF. The DNA for the CDR3 is TGCGCCAGCAGCCCCCGGACTCAGGACACCGGGGAGCTGTTTTTT. Looking up the rest from reference TRBV5-1 and TRBJ2-2 gives the full variable domain: KAGVTQTPRYLIKTRGQQVTLSCSPISGHRSVSWYQQTPGQGLQFLFEYFSETQRNKGNFPGRFSGRQFSNSRSEMNVSTLELGDSALYLCASSPRTQDTGELFFGEGSRLTVL.